A single sample gave rise to the 17 T cell receptor beta chains below, sequenced in a study of blood T cell repertoires in COVID-19. Using immunoSEQ multiplex PCR, the repertoire was profiled, and TCRdb retains in-frame clones only, with some absent. The sample has some 170,000 clones, around 82% seen once; the top ten hold 4.5% to 7.5%. Sequencing input: PBMCs or T cells enriched from blood (not recorded which). The receptor set was obtained from a man between 35 and 55 years old who had recovered from COVID-19.

The chain uses TRBV14 and TRBJ2-2, with a possible D match to TRBD1 (5 bases). V was cut by 0 bases and J by 5 bases, with 16 bases left in between. CDR1 SGHDN and CDR2 FVKESK come from the germline V gene. The CDR3 is 17 amino acids. In DNA form, the CDR3 reads TGTGCCAGCAGCCAAGATCATTCGAACAGGATTACCGGGGAGCTGTTTTTT. The encoded protein is CASSQDHSNRITGELFF.

This clone has a handful of counts. The chain is built from TRBV24-1 and TRBJ2-5, with 9 bases identical to TRBD1. The CDR3 consists of 19 residues. V lost 6 bases, J lost 1 base, and 17 bases stayed unmatched. Germline V gene lookup returns CDR1 KGHDR and CDR2 SFDVKD. CDR3 loop: CATSISGQGSWGAQETQYF. The DNA of the CDR3 is TGTGCCACCAGTATCTCAGGACAGGGGAGTTGGGGGGCCCAAGAGACCCAGTACTTC.

This clone was recorded a few times. CDR3 in DNA: TGCGCCAGCAGTGAGTTGGTTCTAGCGAGCGACGAGCAGTACTTC. It encodes CASSELVLASDEQYF. The rearrangement uses TRBV10-2 and TRBJ2-7; the D gene is possibly TRBD2 (6 bases). Germline CDR1 reads WSHSY; CDR2 reads SAAADI. Trimming pared 1 base from V and 5 bases from J, leaving 15 bases between. The CDR3 runs to 15 residues.

V and J are TRBV7-2 and TRBJ2-1, with D perhaps TRBD2 (6 bases). The germline V gene encodes CDR1 SGHTA and CDR2 FQGNSA. There are 16 residues in the CDR3. Deletions cut 3 bases from V and 3 bases from J, with 15 bases between. CDR3 bases: TGTGCCAGCAGCTTGACCCGGGGACTCAACTACAATGAGCAGTTCTTC. Translating gives CASSLTRGLNYNEQFF.

J is TRBJ1-1 and V is TRBV19; no definite D call. CDR3 length: 13 residues. Germline V gives CDR1 LNHDA, CDR2 SQIVND (reference sequence). Trimming removed 7 bases from V and 4 bases from J, with 13 bases in between. CDR3 sequence (DNA): TGTGCCAGTAATCCTCTAGGGAGCACTGAAGCTTTCTTT. Its translation: CASNPLGSTEAFF.

The V and J genes are TRBV5-1 and TRBJ2-1; 7 bases align to TRBD1. Germline V gene data show CDR1 as SGHRS and CDR2 as YFSETQ. The CDR3 has 15 amino acids. Trimming took 4 bases from V and 8 from J; bases not matched to a gene: 12. The CDR3 region is CASSRMPDRADEQFF. In DNA form, the CDR3 reads TGCGCCAGCAGCAGGATGCCCGACAGGGCGGATGAGCAGTTCTTC.

The chain uses TRBV24-1 and TRBJ2-5; 7 bases map to TRBD1. CDR3 length: 14 amino acids. In germline, CDR1 is KGHDR, CDR2 SFDVKD. After removal of 4 bases from V and 7 bases from J, the junction contained 8 bases not matched to a gene. The DNA of the CDR3 is TGTGCCACCAGTGACCCTGGACAGGACGCGACCCAGTACTTC. This translates into CATSDPGQDATQYF.

This clone was seen ten or more times. The chain joins TRBV5-1 to TRBJ2-7; 9 positions match TRBD1. Germline V CDR1 and CDR2: SGHRS, YFSETQ. The J segment lost 0 bases and the V segment lost 1 base, leaving 11 bases of the junction unmatched. CDR3 length: 18 residues. CDR3 residues: CASSLRSGTGLRSYEQYF. In DNA form, the CDR3 reads TGCGCCAGCAGCTTGCGTTCCGGGACAGGGTTACGCTCCTACGAGCAGTACTTC.

This chain joins TRBV30 and TRBJ2-5, with 9 bases matching TRBD1. The CDR3 covers 16 residues. The V segment lost 4 bases and the J segment 3 bases; nucleotides outside the gene matches: 12. Germline lookup yields CDR1 GTSNPN and CDR2 SVGIG (reference sequence). The CDR3 sequence is CAWMGGTGRSKETQYF. The CDR3 coding sequence is TGTGCCTGGATGGGGGGGACAGGGCGTTCCAAAGAGACCCAGTACTTC.

The chain recombines TRBV4-2 with TRBJ1-4; 9 bases fit TRBD1. The junction had 6 bases not matched to a gene; V was cut back by 0 bases and J by 1 base. The CDR3 runs 18 residues. Looked up from germline, CDR1 is LGHNA and CDR2 is YNFKEQ. The CDR3, as DNA: TGTGCCAGCAGCCAAGATTGGGGACAGGGAGGAACTAATGAAAAACTGTTTTTT. This sequence encodes CASSQDWGQGGTNEKLFF.

This sequence joins TRBV5-1 and TRBJ2-5; D may be TRBD1 (6 bases). Trimming removed 6 bases at V and 0 bases at J, with 21 bases between. The length of the CDR3 is 17 residues. CDR1 SGHRS and CDR2 YFSETQ come from the germline V gene. CDR3 coding DNA: TGCGCCAGCATTGGGGGCCTTTCTGGGGGCTACCAAGAGACCCAGTACTTC. Residues: CASIGGLSGGYQETQYF.

This chain connects TRBV30 to TRBJ1-5, with D perhaps matching TRBD1 (5 bases). The germline CDR1 and CDR2 sequences are GTSNPN and SVGIG (reference sequence). The CDR3 is made up of 13 amino acids. V lost 5 bases and J lost 2, with 10 bases in between. The CDR3 sequence is CAWAGGGNQPQHF. The CDR3, as DNA: TGTGCCTGGGCCGGGGGTGGCAATCAGCCCCAGCATTTT.

This chain joins TRBV6-5 and TRBJ1-1; TRBD1 aligns across 8 bases. The CDR3 has 15 amino acids. The V segment lost 7 bases and the J segment 7 bases; nucleotides outside the gene matches: 14. Germline assignment: CDR1 MNHEY and CDR2 SVGAGI. CDR3 loop: CASNPGGPPYIEAFF. As DNA, the CDR3 is TGTGCCAGCAACCCAGGGGGCCCACCTTACATTGAAGCTTTCTTT.

This sequence joins TRBV3-1 (or the pseudogene TRBV3-2) and TRBJ2-3; 11 bases match TRBD2. The CDR3 sequence is 16 residues long. Germline V gene data show CDR1 as LGHDT and CDR2 as YNNKEL (reference sequence). V shed 1 base, J shed 6 bases, and the junction held 6 bases outside the gene matches. The CDR3: CASSQVRLAGGDTQYF. The CDR3, as DNA: TGTGCCAGCAGCCAAGTTCGTCTAGCGGGGGGTGATACGCAGTATTTT.

The V and J genes are TRBV11-2 and TRBJ1-1; 8 bases line up with TRBD1. Germline V CDR1 and CDR2: SGHAT, FQNNGV. After removal of 1 base from V and 5 bases from J, the junction contained 9 bases not matched to a gene. There are 16 residues in the CDR3. CDR3 amino acids: CASSLAGGKGETEAFF. The DNA for the CDR3 is TGTGCCAGCAGCTTAGCAGGGGGCAAAGGTGAAACTGAAGCTTTCTTT.

This chain joins TRBV5-1 and TRBJ2-3, with D possibly being TRBD2 (6 bases). Per the germline V gene, CDR1 is SGHRS and CDR2 is YFSETQ. The CDR3 covers 17 residues. The V and J ends lost 0 bases and 4 bases respectively, with 18 bases between them. CDR3 coding DNA: TGCGCCAGCAGCTTGGGGTACCTAGCGAATATGGCAGATACGCAGTATTTT. Its translation is CASSLGYLANMADTQYF.

The rearrangement links TRBV29-1 to TRBJ2-7, with a possible D match to TRBD1 (6 bases). Germline CDR1 and CDR2: SQVTM and ANQGSEA. Trimming took 1 base from V and 1 from J, leaving 8 bases between them. The CDR3 is made up of 13 amino acids. DNA for the CDR3: TGCAGCGTTGAAGGGACAGCTTCCTACGAGCAGTACTTC. Translated, it gives CSVEGTASYEQYF.